This is a list of T cell receptor beta chains from one sample in a study of cytomegalovirus exposure and HLA in healthy donors. This table comes from immunoSEQ multiplex PCR, and its TCRdb copy is limited to in-frame clones, with some not included. The table gives about 150,000 clones; the top ten clones make up about 1.7% of it. The sequenced sample consisted of PBMCs. The receptors stem from a woman in her forties or fifties in good health and CMV-seronegative. Both conserved end residues are part of each CDR3. D genes are given only for firm matches.

TRBV30	TRBD1	TRBJ1-6	CAGGQFNSPLHF	TGTGCCGGGGGACAGTTTAATTCACCCCTCCACTTT
TRBV7-3	.	TRBJ2-2	CASSSTGNTGELFF	TGTGCCAGCAGCTCTACAGGGAACACCGGGGAGCTGTTTTTT
TRBV28	.	TRBJ1-5	CASRRESNQPQHF	TGTGCCAGCCGACGGGAATCAAATCAGCCCCAGCATTTT
TRBV30	TRBD2	TRBJ2-1	CAWSSRLAGGNEQFF	TGTGCCTGGAGTTCAAGACTAGCGGGGGGCAATGAGCAGTTCTTC
TRBV11-2	.	TRBJ2-2	CASSLAAGTGELFF	TGTGCCAGCAGCTTAGCAGCGGGTACCGGGGAGCTGTTTTTT
TRBV5-1	.	TRBJ1-4	CASSFPGNEKLFF	TGCGCCAGCAGCTTCCCCGGGAACGAAAAACTGTTTTTT
TRBV9	.	TRBJ1-2	CASSVRTANYGYTF	TGTGCCAGCAGCGTAAGGACAGCTAACTATGGCTACACCTTC
TRBV7-2	TRBD1	TRBJ2-3	CASSLQQGAADTQYF	TGTGCCAGCAGCCTGCAACAGGGGGCTGCAGATACGCAGTATTTT
TRBV28	.	TRBJ2-7	CASSSRPLQGEQYF	TGTGCCAGCAGTTCACGGCCCTTGCAGGGCGAGCAGTACTTC
TRBV15	.	TRBJ2-4	CATSRAGEAKNIQYF	TGTGCCACCAGCAGAGCTGGAGAAGCCAAAAACATTCAGTACTTC
TRBV30	.	TRBJ2-5	CAWSEGLRQETQYF	TGTGCCTGGAGTGAGGGGTTGCGCCAAGAGACCCAGTACTTC
TRBV7-9	.	TRBJ2-7	CASSLGTVRYEQYF	TGTGCCAGCAGCTTAGGGACAGTGCGCTACGAGCAGTACTTC
TRBV4-1	TRBD2	TRBJ2-3	CASSQGLAEGTDTQYF	TGCGCCAGCAGCCAAGGACTAGCGGAAGGTACAGATACGCAGTATTTT
TRBV9	.	TRBJ1-5	CASSGGTSNQHQHF	TGTGCCAGCAGTGGCGGGACTAGCAATCAGCACCAGCATTTT
TRBV4-1	TRBD2	TRBJ2-1	CASSPRTSGYNEQFF	TGCGCCAGCAGCCCACGGACTAGCGGCTACAATGAGCAGTTCTTC
TRBV2	.	TRBJ2-7	CASRDTMDRYYEQYF	TGTGCCAGCAGGGACACCATGGACAGATACTACGAGCAGTACTTC
TRBV7-9	.	TRBJ2-5	CASSRGGETQYF	TGTGCCAGCAGTCGAGGGGGAGAGACCCAGTACTTC
TRBV6-1	.	TRBJ1-1	CASSFLGGGNTEAFF	TGTGCCAGCAGTTTCTTGGGGGGAGGGAACACTGAAGCTTTCTTT
TRBV14	.	TRBJ2-1	CASSPLGGVEYNEQFF	TGTGCCAGCAGCCCCCTAGGGGGGGTCGAGTACAATGAGCAGTTCTTC
TRBV5-1	.	TRBJ2-7	CASSLAGRNEQYF	TGCGCCAGCAGCTTGGCCGGGAGAAACGAGCAGTACTTC
TRBV18	TRBD2	TRBJ2-1	CASSPAGGSSYNEQFF	TGTGCCAGCTCACCGGCGGGAGGGAGCTCCTACAATGAGCAGTTCTTC
TRBV6-5	TRBD1	TRBJ2-2	CASSYGDREGGELFF	TGTGCCAGCAGTTACGGGGACAGGGAGGGCGGGGAGCTGTTTTTT
TRBV6-1	.	TRBJ2-7	CASSETGEGYEQYF	TGTGCCAGCAGTGAAACGGGAGAGGGATACGAGCAGTACTTC
TRBV28	.	TRBJ1-5	CASSLLGGHHF	TGTGCCAGCAGTTTACTGGGAGGACATCATTTT
TRBV7-6	.	TRBJ2-2	CASSLRGGANTGELFF	TGTGCCAGCAGCTTAAGAGGAGGAGCGAACACCGGGGAGCTGTTTTTT
TRBV19	.	TRBJ2-1	CASSHGSSYNEQFF	TGTGCCAGTAGCCACGGGAGCTCCTACAATGAGCAGTTCTTC
TRBV7-2	TRBD2	TRBJ2-1	CASSVLGLAGPQGQFF	TGTGCCAGCAGCGTTCTAGGGCTAGCGGGCCCTCAGGGGCAGTTCTTC
TRBV15	.	TRBJ1-3	CATSRDPTGGDSGNTIYF	TGTGCCACCAGCAGGGACCCGACGGGGGGAGACTCTGGAAACACCATATATTTT
TRBV27	TRBD2	TRBJ2-5	CASSLRREGSETQYF	TGTGCCAGCAGTTTGCGGCGGGAGGGCTCGGAGACCCAGTACTTC
TRBV27	.	TRBJ2-5	CASSPRLRTERRVPRETQYF	TGTGCCAGCAGTCCCCGATTGAGGACAGAGCGGCGGGTCCCAAGAGAGACCCAGTACTTC
TRBV7-9	TRBD1	TRBJ2-5	CASSSDRAGTQYF	TGTGCCAGCAGTTCTGACAGGGCAGGGACCCAGTACTTC
TRBV5-1	TRBD1	TRBJ1-2	CASSLEGQGTYGYTF	TGCGCCAGCAGCTTGGAGGGACAGGGAACCTATGGCTACACCTTC
TRBV9	.	TRBJ2-7	CASSVGPKREQYF	TGTGCCAGCAGCGTAGGGCCTAAGAGGGAGCAGTACTTC
TRBV19	.	TRBJ1-2	CASSSSGGPYGYTF	TGTGCCAGTAGTAGCTCCGGGGGGCCCTATGGCTACACCTTC
TRBV5-1	TRBD2	TRBJ2-3	CASSLVSGGTDTQYF	TGCGCCAGCAGCTTGGTGAGCGGGGGCACAGATACGCAGTATTTT
TRBV9	TRBD2	TRBJ2-2	CASSVLAGGTTGELFF	TGTGCCAGCAGCGTCCTAGCGGGGGGCACCACCGGGGAGCTGTTTTTT
TRBV28	.	TRBJ1-2	CASSLPVLAADFYGYTF	TGTGCCAGCAGTTTACCCGTACTTGCAGCCGACTTCTATGGCTACACCTTC
TRBV27	.	TRBJ2-7	CASSWGWGAYEQYF	TGTGCCAGCAGTTGGGGGTGGGGGGCCTACGAGCAGTACTTC
TRBV7-2	TRBD2	TRBJ2-1	CASSPETSGILDNEQFF	TGTGCCAGCAGCCCAGAGACTAGCGGGATTCTCGACAATGAGCAGTTCTTC
TRBV30	.	TRBJ2-5	CAWTFSGSTTQYF	TGTGCCTGGACCTTTAGCGGTTCAACTACCCAGTACTTC
TRBV7-2	.	TRBJ1-2	CASSLRGQYGYTF	TGTGCCAGCAGCTTAAGAGGACAGTATGGCTACACCTTC
TRBV11-2	.	TRBJ2-5	CASSRPTEETQYF	TGTGCCAGCAGCCGACCAACAGAAGAGACCCAGTACTTC
TRBV27	TRBD1	TRBJ1-5	CASSFGQGNQPQHF	TGTGCCAGCAGTTTTGGACAGGGGAATCAGCCCCAGCATTTT
TRBV5-1	.	TRBJ2-5	CASSSGLGDQETQYF	TGCGCCAGCAGCTCGGGACTCGGCGACCAAGAGACCCAGTACTTC
TRBV28	TRBD1	TRBJ2-5	CASSKIGTGSEETQYF	TGTGCCAGCAGCAAAATCGGGACAGGGAGCGAAGAGACCCAGTACTTC
TRBV30	.	TRBJ1-1	CAWSLGPEAFF	TGTGCCTGGAGTCTGGGCCCTGAAGCTTTCTTT
TRBV5-4	.	TRBJ1-1	CASSQAGARDTEAFF	TGTGCCAGCAGCCAGGCAGGGGCGAGGGACACTGAAGCTTTCTTT
TRBV10-3	TRBD2	TRBJ2-5	CAISGSWETQYF	TGTGCCATTAGCGGGAGTTGGGAGACCCAGTACTTC
TRBV7-9	.	TRBJ2-2	CAAGGLYTGELFF	TGTGCTGCCGGAGGGTTGTACACCGGGGAGCTGTTTTTT
TRBV6-1	TRBD2	TRBJ2-7	CASSGIKREYEQYF	TGTGCCAGCAGTGGCATTAAGCGGGAGTACGAGCAGTACTTC
TRBV27	.	TRBJ1-4	CASSLSRVNEKLFF	TGTGCCAGCAGTTTGTCCCGGGTTAATGAAAAACTGTTTTTT
TRBV28	.	TRBJ1-1	CASSSPGHRAFF	TGTGCCAGCAGTTCCCCGGGACACAGAGCTTTCTTT
TRBV13	TRBD2	TRBJ2-5	CASSGGWAGGGQETQYF	TGTGCCAGCAGCGGGGGTTGGGCGGGAGGAGGCCAAGAGACCCAGTACTTC
TRBV27	TRBD1	TRBJ2-7	CASSSPRTGGPYEQYF	TGTGCCAGCAGTTCCCCCCGGACAGGGGGCCCCTACGAGCAGTACTTC